This T cell receptor (beta chain) emerged from a study of vaccination effects on CD4 cells after COVID-19. Study outcomes and limitations: Only a single clone (1 of 255 vaccine-induced clones in healthy vaccinees) cross-reacted with common cold coronaviruses. In the late period after vaccination, infection- and vaccine-induced clones contracted markedly.

The table came from immunoSEQ multiplex PCR; TCRdb's copy has only in-frame clones and leaves some out. The sample yields tens of thousands of clones, less than 85% seen once. Antigen-specific CD4+ T cell clonotypes were called by their expansion after viral peptide-pool culture in ViraFEST. Cells that had been cultured for nine to eleven days were the source of isolated CD4+ T cells. None of the vaccinated had previously contracted SARS-CoV-2, and their nucleocapsid antibodies tested negative. They grew a few million PBMC in each well, adding about 9.5 IU/ml IL-2 and roughly 9.3 ug/ml peptides. Half-medium replacement with IL-2 medium occurred on days 3 and 7. Note on this clone: Its antigen remains unidentified.

Sequenced here: CD4+ T cells from PBMCs cultured with HCoV-NL63 spike peptides, sampled before COVID-19 vaccination. The clonotype originates from a human donor who received a COVID-19 vaccine.

CDR3 nucleotide sequence: TGTGCCAGCAGTCCCCTACATCAGCCCCAGCATTTT. The encoded protein is CASSPLHQPQHF. The chain joins TRBV28 to TRBJ1-5; D not certain. With 5 bases removed from V and 5 bases from J, the gap between germline ends came to 7 bases. The CDR3 is made up of 12 amino acids. In germline, CDR1 is MDHEN, CDR2 SYDVKM.